Shown below are 13 T cell receptor beta chains from a single sample sequenced in a study of T cells in women clearing cervical HPV infection. The protocol was immunoSEQ multiplex PCR, while the TCRdb copy is restricted to in-frame clones and leaves out a portion. The sample yields around 30,000 clones, of which the top ten take up 2.5% to 3.5%. The specimen was blood buffy coat. These receptors all stem from a woman between 18 and 70 years old with a cervical HPV16 infection that either progressed to CIN3+ or cleared (not recorded which).

Of note for this clone: The read ends 3 residues early relative to the CDR3; the germline J gene fills the gap. The gene calls are TRBV18 and TRBJ2-1; 11 bases fit TRBD1. CDR3 size: 16 residues. Germline V gene data show CDR1 as KGHSH and CDR2 as LQKENI. The trim removed 0 bases at V and 7 bases at J, leaving 5 bases unmatched. This CDR3 reads CASSPPEGTGGNEQFF. The CDR3 DNA, read in part, is TGTGCCAGCTCACCACCCGAAGGGACAGGGGGTAATGAG.

Points on this clone: Sequencing ends 3 residues short of the CDR3 end; the germline J gene provides the rest. The gene calls are TRBV7-2 and TRBJ1-2, with 7 bases identical to TRBD1. Germline V gene sequence: CDR1 SGHTA, CDR2 FQGNSA. The CDR3 consists of 14 residues. Losses at the gene ends were 4 bases for V and 7 bases for J; bases not matched to a gene: 9. CDR3 residues: CASSSQGRLVGYTF. Partial CDR3 DNA: TGTGCCAGCAGCTCACAGGGGCGCCTGGTTGGC.

A word on this clone: The read finishes 3 residues shy of the CDR3 end, and the germline J gene is used to complete it. The chain couples TRBV20-1 to TRBJ1-4; D unclear. CDR1 is DFQATT and CDR2 is SNEGSKA in the germline V gene (reference sequence). The CDR3 length is 14 residues. V was cut by 2 bases and J by 6 bases, with 13 bases left in between. The CDR3 loop is CSARLGILDEKLFF. The part of the CDR3 DNA that was read is TGCAGTGCTAGACTAGGAATTCTCGATGAAAAA.

About this clone: Read data end 3 residues before the CDR3 end; the end is taken from the germline J gene. The V call is TRBV20-1, the J call TRBJ2-7; 8 nucleotides agree with TRBD1. This CDR3 comprises 16 residues. J lost 2 bases, V lost 0 bases, and 9 bases had no gene match. From germline, CDR1 is DFQATT and CDR2 SNEGSKA (reference sequence). The CDR3 region is CSARDRVRGRAYEQYF. Incomplete CDR3 DNA: TGCAGTGCTAGAGATCGGGTCAGGGGGCGCGCCTACGAG.

As for this clone: The CDR3 end falls 3 residues outside the read, so it is completed with the germline J gene. The V and J genes are TRBV5-1 and TRBJ2-6; perhaps TRBD1 as D (6 bases). Germline loops: CDR1 SGHRS, CDR2 YFSETQ. The CDR3 is 14 amino acids. Trimming removed 4 bases from V and 4 bases from J, with 9 bases in between. The CDR3 spells CASSQGPGANVLTF. Partial CDR3 DNA: TGCGCCAGCAGCCAGGGGCCCGGGGCCAACGTC.

A word on this clone: The CDR3 end falls 3 residues outside the read, so it is completed with the germline J gene. The chain joins TRBV5-5 to TRBJ2-3; TRBD1 matches at 9 bases. CDR3 length: 15 amino acids. Germline-derived CDR1 and CDR2 are SGHKS and YYEKEE (reference sequence). J was trimmed by 2 bases and V by 4 bases; bases with no gene match: 5. The CDR3 region is CASSRGQGNTDTQYF. CDR3 DNA, as far as it was read: TGTGCCAGCAGCCGCGGACAGGGGAACACAGATACG.

Regarding this clone: The read finishes 3 residues shy of the CDR3 end, and the germline J gene is used to complete it. The J gene is TRBJ1-6, the V gene TRBV20-1; D perhaps matches TRBD1 (6 bases). With 6 bases removed from V and 0 bases from J, the gap between germline ends came to 12 bases. Germline V gives CDR1 DFQATT, CDR2 SNEGSKA (reference sequence). The CDR3 is made up of 15 amino acids. The CDR3 protein is CSARQVSSYNSPLHF. The sequenced CDR3 bases are TGCAGTGCCAGACAGGTCAGCTCCTATAATTCACCC.

Regarding this clone: The read gets to within 3 residues of the CDR3 end, and the germline J gene fills in the rest. The chain has TRBV20-1 and TRBJ2-7, with 9 bases lining up with TRBD1. Per germline, CDR1 DFQATT and CDR2 SNEGSKA (reference sequence). The CDR3 is 13 amino acids. J was trimmed by 6 bases and V by 6 bases; bases with no gene match: 9. CDR3: CSASTGGKGEQYF. The DNA read from the CDR3 is TGCAGTGCCTCGACAGGGGGTAAAGGCGAG.

For this clone: The CDR3 end lies 3 residues beyond the end of the read and is filled in from the germline J gene. The chain recombines TRBV19 with TRBJ2-5; D is undetermined. Per the germline V gene, CDR1 is LNHDA and CDR2 is SQIVND (reference sequence). Trimming removed 7 bases from V and 5 bases from J, with 14 bases in between. CDR3 length: 13 residues. The CDR3 DNA, read in part, is TGTGCCAGTAAGGCCCCCGAAGGGGAGACC. Amino acids: CASKAPEGET. The CDR3 in its entirety is CASKAPEGETQYF.

In the case of this clone: The read ends 3 residues early relative to the CDR3; the germline J gene fills the gap. The rearrangement uses TRBV5-4 and TRBJ2-1, with TRBD2 identical over 9 bases. Looked up from germline, CDR1 is SGHNT and CDR2 is YYREEE (reference sequence). The CDR3 spans 16 residues. The junction had 5 bases not matched to a gene; V was cut back by 2 bases and J by 2 bases. The sequenced part of the CDR3 DNA is TGTGCCAGCAGCTTCGGCGGGGGGGCACCCTACAATGAG. Translation gives CASSFGGGAPYNE. Given in full, the CDR3 is CASSFGGGAPYNEQFF.

A word on this clone: A read error may produce the germline difference seen at one junction end. The CDR3 end is not reached by the read, which stops 3 residues before it; the germline J gene fills it in. V and J are TRBV14 and TRBJ2-3; D call uncertain. CDR3 size: 15 residues. In germline, CDR1 is SGHDN, CDR2 FVKESK. The part of the CDR3 DNA that was read is TGTGCCAGCAGCCAAGTGGCGCGATCAACAGAGACG. It yields the protein CASSQVARSTET. The whole CDR3 reads CASSQVARSTETQYF.

The CDR3 reads CASSQGNYGQYF. CDR3 DNA (partial): TGTGCCAGTAGCCAGGGGAACTATGGT. This chain uses TRBV19 with TRBJ2-4, with a tentative D call TRBD1 (6 bases). The sequenced fragment ends 3 residues before the CDR3 boundary, so the rest is inferred from the germline J gene. Germline CDR1 LNHDA, CDR2 SQIVND (reference sequence). The CDR3 spans 12 residues. Using reference TRBV19 and TRBJ2-4 for the parts outside the CDR3, the full variable domain is DGGITQSPKYLFRKEGQNVTLSCEQNLNHDAMYWYRQDPGQGLRLIYYSQIVNDFQKGDIAEGYSVSREKKESFPLTVTSAQKNPTAFYLCASSQGNYGQYFGAGTRLSVL.

Comments on this clone: From the germline J gene comes the end of the CDR3, since the read stops 3 residues before it. The V gene is TRBV7-9, the J gene TRBJ1-2, with 8 positions matching TRBD1. CDR1 is SEHNR and CDR2 is FQNEAQ in the germline V gene (reference sequence). The CDR3 runs to 14 residues. The V and J ends lost 4 bases and 6 bases, in that order; junction bases with no gene match: 7. CDR3 sequence: CASSYRQGYDGYTF. CDR3 bases read: TGTGCCAGCAGCTATCGACAGGGGTACGATGGC.